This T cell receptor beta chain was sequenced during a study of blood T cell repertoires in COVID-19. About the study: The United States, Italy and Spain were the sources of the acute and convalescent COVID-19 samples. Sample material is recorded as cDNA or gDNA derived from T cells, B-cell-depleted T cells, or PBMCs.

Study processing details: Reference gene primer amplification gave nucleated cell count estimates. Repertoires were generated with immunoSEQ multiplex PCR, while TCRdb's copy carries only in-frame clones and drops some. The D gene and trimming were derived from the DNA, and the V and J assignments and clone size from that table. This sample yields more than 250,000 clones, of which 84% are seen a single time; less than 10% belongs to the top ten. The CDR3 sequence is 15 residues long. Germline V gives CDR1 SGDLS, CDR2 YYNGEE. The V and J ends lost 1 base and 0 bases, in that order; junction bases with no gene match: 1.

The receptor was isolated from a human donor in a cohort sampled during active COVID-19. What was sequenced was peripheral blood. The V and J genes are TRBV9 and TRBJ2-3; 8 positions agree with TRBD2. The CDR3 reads CASSVSGSSTDTQYF. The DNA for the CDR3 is TGTGCCAGCAGCGTAAGCGGGAGTAGCACAGATACGCAGTATTTT.